The present entry profiles one T cell receptor (beta chain) with its context. The CDR3 consists of 13 residues. Germline CDR1 is SNHLY and CDR2 is FYNNEI. The V end lost 1 base, the J end lost 3 bases, and 7 bases lay between the germline ends. This entry belongs to a study of cytomegalovirus exposure and HLA in healthy donors. PCR used 60 Vbeta primers and 13 Jbeta primers. Clones were sequenced by immunoSEQ multiplex PCR, and TCRdb holds only the in-frame ones, with some missing. The listing contains around 130,000 clones. This TCR was sampled from a woman in her sixties in good health and CMV-seronegative. Sequenced input: PBMCs. The chain has TRBV2 and TRBJ2-7, with a possible D match to TRBD2 (5 bases). The CDR3 coding sequence is TGTGCCAGCAGTGAAGGGGAGTTCTACGAGCAGTACTTC. Encoded protein: CASSEGEFYEQYF.